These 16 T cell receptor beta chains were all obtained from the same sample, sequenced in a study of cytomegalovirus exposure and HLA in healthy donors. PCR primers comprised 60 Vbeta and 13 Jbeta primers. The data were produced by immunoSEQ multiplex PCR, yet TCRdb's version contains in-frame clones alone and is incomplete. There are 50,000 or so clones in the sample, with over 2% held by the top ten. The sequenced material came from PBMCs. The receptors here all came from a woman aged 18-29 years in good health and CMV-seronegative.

The chain's CDR3 is CASSEALRGYTF. For the CDR3, the DNA is TGTGCCAGCAGTGAGGCCCTCAGGGGCTACACCTTC. This rearrangement joins TRBV2 to TRBJ1-2; D unresolved. The germline V and J ends were trimmed by 3 bases and 8 bases, with 10 bases remaining between them. The CDR3 loop spans 12 amino acids. Per the germline V gene, CDR1 is SNHLY and CDR2 is FYNNEI.

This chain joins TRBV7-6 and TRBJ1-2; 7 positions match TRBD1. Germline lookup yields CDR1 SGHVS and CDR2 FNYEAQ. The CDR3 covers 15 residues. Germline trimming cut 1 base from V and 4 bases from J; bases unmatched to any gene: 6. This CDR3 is CASSLVAGTVYGYTF. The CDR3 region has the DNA TGTGCCAGCAGCTTAGTGGCGGGGACAGTCTATGGCTACACCTTC.

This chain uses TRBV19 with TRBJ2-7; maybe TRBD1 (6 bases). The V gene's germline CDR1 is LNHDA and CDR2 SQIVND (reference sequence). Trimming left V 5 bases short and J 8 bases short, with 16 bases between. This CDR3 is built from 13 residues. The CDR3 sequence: CASSQGTPWKQYF. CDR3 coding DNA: TGTGCCAGTAGTCAGGGGACCCCATGGAAGCAGTACTTC.

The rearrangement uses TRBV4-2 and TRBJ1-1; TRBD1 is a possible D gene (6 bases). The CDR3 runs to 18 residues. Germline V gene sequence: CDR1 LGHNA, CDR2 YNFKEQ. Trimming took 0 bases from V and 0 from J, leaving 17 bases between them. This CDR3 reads CASSQDARGRVMNTEAFF. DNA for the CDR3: TGTGCCAGCAGCCAAGATGCCAGGGGTAGGGTCATGAACACTGAAGCTTTCTTT.

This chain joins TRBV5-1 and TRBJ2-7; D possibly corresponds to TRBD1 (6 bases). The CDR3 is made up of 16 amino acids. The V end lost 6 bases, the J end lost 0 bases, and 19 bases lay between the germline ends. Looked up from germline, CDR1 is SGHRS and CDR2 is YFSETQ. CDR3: CASKGDFGRNSYEQYF. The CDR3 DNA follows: TGCGCCAGCAAGGGGGATTTTGGCAGAAACTCCTACGAGCAGTACTTC.

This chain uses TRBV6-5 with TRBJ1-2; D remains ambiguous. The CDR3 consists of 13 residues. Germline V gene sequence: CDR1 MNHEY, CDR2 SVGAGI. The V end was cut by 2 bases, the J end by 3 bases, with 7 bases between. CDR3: CASSYSQYYGYTF. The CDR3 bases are TGTGCCAGCAGTTACAGTCAGTACTATGGCTACACCTTC.

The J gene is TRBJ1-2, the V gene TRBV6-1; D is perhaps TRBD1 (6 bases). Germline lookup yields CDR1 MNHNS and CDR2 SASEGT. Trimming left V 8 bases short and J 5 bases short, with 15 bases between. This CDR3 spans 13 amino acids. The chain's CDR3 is CASGPEGGYGYTF. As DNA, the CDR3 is TGTGCCAGCGGACCAGAGGGGGGGTATGGCTACACCTTC.

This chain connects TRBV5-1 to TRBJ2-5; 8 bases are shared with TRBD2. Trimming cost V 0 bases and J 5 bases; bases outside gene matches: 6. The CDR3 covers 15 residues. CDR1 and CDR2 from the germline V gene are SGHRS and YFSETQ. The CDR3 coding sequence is TGCGCCAGCAGCTTGGAGGCGGGGGGAGCTGAGACCCAGTACTTC. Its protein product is CASSLEAGGAETQYF. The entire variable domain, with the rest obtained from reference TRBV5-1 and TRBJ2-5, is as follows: KAGVTQTPRYLIKTRGQQVTLSCSPISGHRSVSWYQQTPGQGLQFLFEYFSETQRNKGNFPGRFSGRQFSNSRSEMNVSTLELGDSALYLCASSLEAGGAETQYFGPGTRLLVL.

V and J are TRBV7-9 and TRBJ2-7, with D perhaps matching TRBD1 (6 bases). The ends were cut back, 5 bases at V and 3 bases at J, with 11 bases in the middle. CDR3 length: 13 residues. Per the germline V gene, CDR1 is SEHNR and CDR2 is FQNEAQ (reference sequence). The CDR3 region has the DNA TGTGCCAGCAGCCCCCGGACAGACTACGAGCAGTACTTC. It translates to CASSPRTDYEQYF.

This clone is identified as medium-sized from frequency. The CDR3 spells CASSELAGGQETQYF. Written as DNA, the CDR3 is TGTGCCAGCAGTGAACTAGCGGGGGGGCAAGAGACCCAGTACTTC. J is TRBJ2-5 and V is TRBV6-1, with 12 bases that match TRBD2. Trimming removed 2 bases from V and 2 bases from J; junction bases left unmatched: 0. Germline CDR1 MNHNS, CDR2 SASEGT. The CDR3 contains 15 residues.

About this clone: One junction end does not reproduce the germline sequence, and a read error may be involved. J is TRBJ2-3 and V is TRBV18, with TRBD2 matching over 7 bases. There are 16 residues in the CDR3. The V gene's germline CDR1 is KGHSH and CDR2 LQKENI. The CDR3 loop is CASSPLAGVGTDKQYF. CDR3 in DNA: TGTGCCAGCTCACCCTTGGCGGGGGTAGGCACAGATAAGCAGTATTTT. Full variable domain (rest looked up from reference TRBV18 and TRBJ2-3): NAGVMQNPRHLVRRRGQEARLRCSPMKGHSHVYWYRQLPEEGLKFMVYLQKENIIDESGMPKERFSAEFPKEGPSILRIQQVVRGDSAAYFCASSPLAGVGTDKQYFGPGTRLTVL.

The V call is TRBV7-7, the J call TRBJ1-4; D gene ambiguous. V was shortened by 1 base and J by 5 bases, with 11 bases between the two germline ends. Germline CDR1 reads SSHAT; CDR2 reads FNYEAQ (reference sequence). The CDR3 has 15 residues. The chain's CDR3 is CASSLGRGANEKLFF. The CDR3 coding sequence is TGTGCCAGCAGCTTAGGCCGGGGTGCCAATGAAAAACTGTTTTTT.

The CDR3 reads CASSDQAGSPLHF. The CDR3 bases are TGTGCCAGCAGTGACCAGGCGGGGTCACCCCTCCACTTT. The rearrangement links TRBV6-1 to TRBJ1-6; the D is unclear. Trimming cost V 3 bases and J 10 bases, with 10 bases left between them. This CDR3 comprises 13 residues. Germline-derived CDR1 and CDR2 are MNHNS and SASEGT.

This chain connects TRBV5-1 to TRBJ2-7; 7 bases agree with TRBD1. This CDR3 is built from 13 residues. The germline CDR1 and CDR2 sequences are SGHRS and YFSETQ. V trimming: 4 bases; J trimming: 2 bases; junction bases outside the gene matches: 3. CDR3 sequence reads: CASSTDRAYEQYF. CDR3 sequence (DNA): TGCGCCAGCAGCACAGACAGGGCCTACGAGCAGTACTTC.

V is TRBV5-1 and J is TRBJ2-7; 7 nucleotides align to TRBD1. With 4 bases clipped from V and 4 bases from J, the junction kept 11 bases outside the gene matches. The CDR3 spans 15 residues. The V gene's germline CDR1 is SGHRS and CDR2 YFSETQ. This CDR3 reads CASSRAGTVQYEQYF. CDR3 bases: TGCGCCAGCAGCAGAGCCGGGACAGTCCAATACGAGCAGTACTTC.

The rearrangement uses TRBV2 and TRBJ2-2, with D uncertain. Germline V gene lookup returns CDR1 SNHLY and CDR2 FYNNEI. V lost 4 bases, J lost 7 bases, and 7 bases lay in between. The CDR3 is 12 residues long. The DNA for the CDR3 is TGTGCCAGCAGTGTGCCCGGCGGGGAGCTGTTTTTT. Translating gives CASSVPGGELFF.